Below, 9 T cell receptor beta chains from the same sample are listed, as sequenced in a study of blood T cell repertoires in COVID-19. Only in-frame clones appear in the TCRdb table, and some are missing; sequencing was by immunoSEQ multiplex PCR. The sample holds about 250,000 clones, over 85% seen once. The source material was PBMCs or T cells enriched from blood (not recorded which). These receptors all come from a woman aged 25 to 39 with acute COVID-19.

This clone was seen more than once but under ten times. The V and J genes are TRBV3-1 (or the pseudogene TRBV3-2) and TRBJ1-5; 8 bases agree with TRBD1. V trimming: 4 bases; J trimming: 3 bases; junction bases outside the gene matches: 2. The CDR3 length is 14 residues. The germline CDR1 and CDR2 sequences are LGHDT and YNNKEL (reference sequence). CDR3 in amino acids: CASSRTGYNQPQHF. In DNA form, the CDR3 reads TGTGCCAGCAGCCGGACAGGGTACAATCAGCCCCAGCATTTT.

The chain employs TRBV6-5 and TRBJ2-2; D unclear. This CDR3 has 13 amino acids. Per germline, CDR1 MNHEY and CDR2 SVGAGI. Trimming stripped 8 bases from V and 4 bases from J, with 11 bases between. CDR3: CASAESGTGELFF. DNA of the CDR3: TGTGCCAGCGCCGAATCGGGCACCGGGGAGCTGTTTTTT.

The V gene is TRBV7-2, the J gene TRBJ2-3; D is perhaps TRBD1 (5 bases). Trimming shortened V by 0 bases and J by 2 bases, and 9 bases separated the two germline ends. Germline values: CDR1 SGHTA, CDR2 FQGNSA. The CDR3 is 15 amino acids. CDR3 bases: TGTGCCAGCAGCTTAGCTACAGGATACACAGATACGCAGTATTTT. Protein product: CASSLATGYTDTQYF.

This chain joins TRBV5-1 and TRBJ1-6, with TRBD1 matching over 10 bases. The germline V gene encodes CDR1 SGHRS and CDR2 YFSETQ. This CDR3 has 14 residues. With 4 bases clipped from V and 10 bases from J, the junction kept 5 bases outside the gene matches. DNA of the CDR3: TGCGCCAGCAGCGGCGGGACAGGGGAGTCACCCCTCCACTTT. It specifies CASSGGTGESPLHF.

The rearrangement links TRBV7-9 to TRBJ1-5; D might be TRBD1 (6 bases). The CDR3 loop spans 12 amino acids. Looked up from germline, CDR1 is SEHNR and CDR2 is FQNEAQ (reference sequence). The V end was cut by 5 bases, the J end by 6 bases, with 8 bases between. The CDR3 DNA reads TGTGCCAGCAGCCTACAGGGTCAGCCCCAGCATTTT. This encodes CASSLQGQPQHF.

This clone was seen a handful of times. CDR3 in amino acids: CASSLARGGNQPQHF. Written as DNA, the CDR3 is TGTGCCAGCAGCTTAGCCCGGGGTGGCAATCAGCCCCAGCATTTT. The chain links TRBV7-8 to TRBJ1-5; the D is unclear. Looked up from germline, CDR1 is SGHVS and CDR2 is FQNEAQ. Trimming pared 0 bases from V and 2 bases from J, leaving 8 bases between. The CDR3 runs 15 residues. Combining the CDR3 with reference TRBV7-8 and TRBJ1-5 gives the whole variable domain GAGVSQSPRYKVAKRGQDVALRCDPISGHVSLFWYQQALGQGPEFLTYFQNEAQLDKSGLPSDRFFAERPEGSVSTLKIQRTQQEDSAVYLCASSLARGGNQPQHFGDGTRLSIL.

The CDR3 sequence is CASSRLGSTEAFF. CDR3 nucleotide sequence: TGTGCCAGCAGCCGCCTTGGGAGCACTGAAGCTTTCTTT. The chain has TRBV9 and TRBJ1-1; D is ambiguous. V lost 4 bases and J 4 bases, leaving 11 bases between the germline ends. This CDR3 spans 13 amino acids. The germline V gene encodes CDR1 SGDLS and CDR2 YYNGEE.

The gene calls are TRBV19 and TRBJ2-5; 9 positions agree with TRBD1. Per the germline V gene, CDR1 is LNHDA and CDR2 is SQIVND (reference sequence). V lost 4 bases, J lost 4 bases, and 7 bases stayed unmatched. This CDR3 is built from 15 residues. CDR3 loop: CASSTTGGASETQYF. The DNA of the CDR3 is TGTGCCAGTAGTACTACAGGGGGCGCGTCAGAGACCCAGTACTTC.

The chain uses TRBV30 and TRBJ1-1; possible D gene TRBD1, 6 bases. The germline V and J ends were trimmed by 2 bases and 8 bases, with 12 bases remaining between them. Germline assignment: CDR1 GTSNPN and CDR2 SVGIG (reference sequence). The CDR3 sequence is 12 residues long. The CDR3 reads CAWSPTRGEAFF. CDR3 coding DNA: TGTGCCTGGAGTCCCACCAGGGGAGAAGCTTTCTTT.